This T cell receptor (beta chain) was documented in a study of blood T cell repertoires in COVID-19. Overall study context: From T cells, B-cell-depleted T cells, or PBMCs came the material, which was cDNA or gDNA.

Some clones are missing from TCRdb's copy, which holds only in-frame ones; the method was immunoSEQ multiplex PCR. The profile shows 190,000 or so clones, around 84% of them singletons. The CDR3 loop spans 16 amino acids. Per the germline V gene, CDR1 is SNHLY and CDR2 is FYNNEI. V lost 6 bases, J lost 6 bases, and 7 bases stayed unmatched. The receptor's source is a middle-aged man with active or convalescent COVID-19. Sequenced sample: peripheral blood. The chain has TRBV2 and TRBJ2-2; 13 nucleotides agree with TRBD2. CDR3 nucleotide sequence: TGTGCCAGCAGACTTTCACTAGCGGGGGGGCCCGGGGAGCTGTTTTTT. It yields the protein CASRLSLAGGPGELFF.